Below are 13 T cell receptor beta chains sequenced from a single sample in a study of tumor-infiltrating lymphocytes in primary liver carcinoma. The blood RNA (from unsorted whole blood) was obtained, and germline DNA was also extracted. A constant-region primer primed TCR beta cDNA synthesis from 400 to 550 ng of total RNA. Construction of TCR beta libraries relied on three successive nested multiplex PCR rounds employing slightly modified ARM-PCR. For around 9 cycles apiece, the opening two PCR rounds ran with TRBV1-TRBV30 forward primers and a C-beta reverse primer. TCRdb re-called the multiplex PCR reads with MiXCR, one entry per CDR3 protein. The data contain 320,000 or so distinct CDR3 sequences, 50% to 70% of them singletons. What was sequenced was peripheral blood. These receptors all come from a man aged 35-49 years with primary liver carcinoma and hepatitis B virus infection.

A note on this clonotype: A read error is possible here, since a much larger clone lies one base away. The rearrangement joins TRBV5-1 to TRBJ2-5; D unclear. CDR3 length: 15 amino acids. Germline lookup yields CDR1 SGHRS and CDR2 YFSETQ. The CDR3 spells CATSFPGRNQETQYF. The CDR3 region has the DNA TGCGCCACCAGCTTCCCCGGGCGGAACCAAGAGACCCAGTACTTC.

Concerning this clonotype: The CDR3 does not end in the conserved phenylalanine or tryptophan, so this is likely a read error. The chain carries TRBV11-2 and TRBJ2-7; 8 nucleotides agree with TRBD2. The CDR3 is 14 residues long. CDR1 SGHAT and CDR2 FQNNGV come from the germline V gene. V was clipped by 6 bases and J by 0 bases; unmatched bases: 4. Here the CDR3 reads CASRRLANSYEQYS. CDR3 sequence (DNA): TGTGCCAGCAGACGACTAGCGAACTCCTACGAGCAGTACTCC.

In this sample, this clonotype turned up many times. In DNA, the CDR3 is TGTGCCAGCAGCTTAGATCCCGGGCCAGGGAGGAGCACTGAAGCTTTCTTT. Translation: CASSLDPGPGRSTEAFF. The chain uses TRBV11-3 and TRBJ1-1; D perhaps matches TRBD1 (5 bases). The germline V gene has CDR1 SGHNT and CDR2 YENEEA. The V end was cut by 0 bases, the J end by 4 bases, with 18 bases between. The CDR3 is 17 residues long.

As for this clonotype: A read error may be the cause here, since a much bigger clone is one base away. The chain recombines TRBV6-1 with TRBJ2-7, with D perhaps matching TRBD2 (6 bases). The CDR3 totals 14 residues. V lost 4 bases and J 3 bases, leaving 13 bases between the germline ends. Germline-derived CDR1 and CDR2 are MNHNS and SASEGT. The CDR3 DNA reads TGTGCCAGCAGTGGAGCTTTCGGGGGCTACGAGCAGTACTTC. This gives the protein CASSGAFGGYEQYF.

This clonotype was recorded a few times. The chain carries TRBV2 and TRBJ1-5, with TRBD1 as a possible D gene (6 bases). The germline CDR1 and CDR2 sequences are SNHLY and FYNNEI. CDR3 length: 13 residues. Trimming removed 5 bases from V and 4 bases from J, with 9 bases in between. This chain's CDR3 is CASSPGENQPQHF. CDR3 sequence (DNA): TGTGCCAGCAGTCCAGGGGAGAATCAGCCCCAGCATTTT.

The chain employs TRBV11-2 and TRBJ2-6, with 9 bases identical to TRBD1. Unmatched junction bases numbered 2, after V lost 3 bases and J lost 2 bases. Germline lookup yields CDR1 SGHAT and CDR2 FQNNGV. The CDR3 loop spans 16 amino acids. The CDR3 sequence is CASSLTGGTGANVLTF. The CDR3 nucleotides read TGTGCCAGCAGCTTGACAGGGGGAACTGGGGCCAACGTCCTGACTTTC.

This clonotype was detected once. Mismatch with germline at one junction end may stem from a read error. V usage is TRBV11-1 and J usage is TRBJ2-7; the D gene is possibly TRBD1 (5 bases). Germline V gene data show CDR1 as SGHAT and CDR2 as FQDESV (reference sequence). The CDR3 is 14 residues long. CDR3 in amino acids: CVSSLHRNSYVQYF. In DNA, the CDR3 is TGTGTCAGCAGCTTACACAGGAACTCCTACGTGCAGTACTTC.

About this clonotype itself: The germline gene is not matched at one end of the junction; a read error may be the cause. The J gene is TRBJ2-3, the V gene TRBV5-6; D not resolved. This CDR3 has 13 amino acids. Germline CDR1 SGHDT, CDR2 YYEEEE. The CDR3 DNA follows: TGTGACAGCAGCTTGAATTCCCTTGGTACGCAGTATTTT. Residues: CDSSLNSLGTQYF.

The chain is built from TRBV11-1 and TRBJ2-1; 9 bases agree with TRBD1. CDR1 and CDR2 from the germline V gene are SGHAT and FQDESV (reference sequence). V shed 5 bases, J shed 6 bases, and the junction held 14 bases outside the gene matches. This CDR3 comprises 17 residues. The CDR3 loop reads CASSRHEGTGWINEQFF. The CDR3 DNA is TGTGCCAGCAGCAGACATGAAGGGACAGGGTGGATCAATGAGCAGTTCTTC.

This chain connects TRBV6-5 to TRBJ2-7; no clear D. The CDR3 has 16 residues. Trimming left V 4 bases short and J 0 bases short, with 16 bases between. Germline CDR1 MNHEY, CDR2 SVGAGI. The CDR3 loop is CASSWRGLSSSYEQYF. The CDR3 region has the DNA TGTGCCAGCAGTTGGCGTGGGCTAAGTTCCTCCTACGAGCAGTACTTC.

This clonotype has only one observation. The V and J genes are TRBV30 and TRBJ2-1; 9 bases fit TRBD1. Germline V gene sequence: CDR1 GTSNPN, CDR2 SVGIG (reference sequence). CDR3 length equals 15 residues. V lost 5 bases, J lost 5 bases, and 10 bases stayed unmatched. The CDR3 is CAWGKDRGYNNEQFF. The CDR3 DNA is TGTGCCTGGGGTAAGGACAGGGGTTATAACAATGAGCAGTTCTTC.

As regards this clonotype: A clone one base away is much larger, so this may be a read error. V is TRBV6-2 or TRBV6-3 and J is TRBJ2-7, with TRBD2 as a possible D gene (5 bases). Germline V gene data show CDR1 as MNHEY and CDR2 as SVGEGT. The CDR3 sequence is 15 residues long. CDR3 nucleotides: TGTGTCACTATTCCTGTGGGGAGCATCGGGGACGAGCAGTACTTC. Translation: CVTIPVGSIGDEQYF.

With respect to this clonotype: At one of its ends the junction is not consistent with the germline gene, which may arise from a read error. The chain has TRBV11-2 and TRBJ2-1; 7 nucleotides match TRBD2. In germline, CDR1 is SGHAT, CDR2 FQNNGV. CDR3 length: 15 amino acids. This CDR3 is CDSKIGGSSYNEQFF. CDR3 DNA sequence: TGTGACAGCAAAATCGGCGGGAGCTCCTATAATGAGCAGTTCTTC.